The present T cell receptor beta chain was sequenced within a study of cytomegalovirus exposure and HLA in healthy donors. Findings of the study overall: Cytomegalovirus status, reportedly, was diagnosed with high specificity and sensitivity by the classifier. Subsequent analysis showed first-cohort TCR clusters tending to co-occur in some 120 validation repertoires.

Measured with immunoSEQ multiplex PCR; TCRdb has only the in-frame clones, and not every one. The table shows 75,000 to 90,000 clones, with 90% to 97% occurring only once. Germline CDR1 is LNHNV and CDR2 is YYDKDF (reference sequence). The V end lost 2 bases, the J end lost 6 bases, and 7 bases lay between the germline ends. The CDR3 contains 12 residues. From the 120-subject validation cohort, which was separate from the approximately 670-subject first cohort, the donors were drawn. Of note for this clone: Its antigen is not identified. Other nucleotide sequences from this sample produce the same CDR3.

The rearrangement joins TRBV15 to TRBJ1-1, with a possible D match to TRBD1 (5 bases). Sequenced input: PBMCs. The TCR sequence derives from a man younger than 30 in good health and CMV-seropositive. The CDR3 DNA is TGTGCCACCAGCAGACAGGGCTCTGAAGCTTTCTTT. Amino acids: CATSRQGSEAFF.